This T cell receptor beta chain was obtained from a study of cytomegalovirus exposure and HLA in healthy donors. On the study more broadly: From around 180 million T cells, an earlier analysis saw around 120 million unique TCR beta sequences. Study-level points and caveats: A list of about 160 TCR beta chains associated with cytomegalovirus was given.

On this clone: Its antigen is not identified.

PCR primers comprised 60 Vbeta and 13 Jbeta primers. Only in-frame clones appear in the TCRdb table, and some are missing; sequencing was by immunoSEQ multiplex PCR. The repertoire holds some 130,000 clones, with roughly three quarters as singletons. Per germline, CDR1 SEHNR and CDR2 FQNEAQ (reference sequence). The CDR3 consists of 13 residues. Trimming took off 2 bases at V and 3 bases at J, with 7 bases between the two ends. The chain links TRBV7-9 to TRBJ1-1; D not resolved. Sequencing input: PBMCs. This TCR was sampled from a woman aged 40 to 49 in good health and CMV-seronegative. CDR3 in amino acids: CASSLNSDTEAFF. CDR3 nucleotides: TGTGCCAGCAGCTTAAATTCCGACACTGAAGCTTTCTTT.